This TCR beta chain was documented in a study of human T cells and chemical hapten exposure. Study-wide results and limits: Expanded TCRs formed significantly more large CDR3 similarity clusters than controls. Donors had alopecia, so their immune response may differ from healthy people's.

Concerning this clonotype itself: The antigen is not known.

The V end was cut by 3 bases, the J end by 5 bases, with 10 bases between. This CDR3 is 13 amino acids long. Germline V CDR1 and CDR2: MDHEN, SYDVKM. Separate cDNA molecules received unique molecular identifiers, which the library attached to them. Using its own MiXCR run on the RACE reads, TCRdb lists one record per CDR3 protein. The data contain over 130,000 distinct CDR3 sequences, 10% to 15% of them singletons. Time point given: patch test 2, 6 weeks after DPC sensitization. The treatment: therapeutic diphenylcyclopropenone sensitization with weekly scalp DPC. The source material was whole blood, sampled in connection with sensitization to the hapten diphenylcyclopropenone (DPC). The receptor comes from a woman in her 50s with alopecia areata. Some clones in this sample may be carry-over from other donors' samples. The chain carries TRBV28 and TRBJ1-1; D is possibly TRBD1 (6 bases). CDR3 residues: CASSFGRGTEAFF. CDR3 nucleotides: TGTGCCAGCAGTTTTGGCAGGGGTACTGAAGCTTTCTTT.